The clone carrying this T cell receptor beta chain was seen at least ten times. The germline V gene has CDR1 SEHNR and CDR2 FQNEAQ (reference sequence). Trimming pared 1 base from V and 5 bases from J, leaving 7 bases between. CDR3 length equals 13 residues. TCRdb re-analysed the 5' RACE reads in MiXCR, keeping a single row per CDR3 protein. The sample includes tens of thousands of distinct CDR3 sequences, roughly 7% of them seen just once. This sample was taken from a study of early T cells in non-severe SARS-CoV-2 infection. The sample was whole blood. This chain uses TRBV7-9 with TRBJ2-3; D remains ambiguous. This sequence was found in an adult who was a healthcare worker with PCR-confirmed SARS-CoV-2 infection or an uninfected control (not recorded which). The CDR3 DNA is TGTGCCAGCAGCTTAGATGGTGGAGATACGCAGTATTTT. This gives the protein CASSLDGGDTQYF. The full variable domain, its missing parts supplied by reference TRBV7-9 and TRBJ2-3, is DTGVSQNPRHKITKRGQNVTFRCDPISEHNRLYWYRQTLGQGPEFLTYFQNEAQLEKSRLLSDRFSAERPKGSFSTLEIQRTEQGDSAMYLCASSLDGGDTQYFGPGTRLTVL.